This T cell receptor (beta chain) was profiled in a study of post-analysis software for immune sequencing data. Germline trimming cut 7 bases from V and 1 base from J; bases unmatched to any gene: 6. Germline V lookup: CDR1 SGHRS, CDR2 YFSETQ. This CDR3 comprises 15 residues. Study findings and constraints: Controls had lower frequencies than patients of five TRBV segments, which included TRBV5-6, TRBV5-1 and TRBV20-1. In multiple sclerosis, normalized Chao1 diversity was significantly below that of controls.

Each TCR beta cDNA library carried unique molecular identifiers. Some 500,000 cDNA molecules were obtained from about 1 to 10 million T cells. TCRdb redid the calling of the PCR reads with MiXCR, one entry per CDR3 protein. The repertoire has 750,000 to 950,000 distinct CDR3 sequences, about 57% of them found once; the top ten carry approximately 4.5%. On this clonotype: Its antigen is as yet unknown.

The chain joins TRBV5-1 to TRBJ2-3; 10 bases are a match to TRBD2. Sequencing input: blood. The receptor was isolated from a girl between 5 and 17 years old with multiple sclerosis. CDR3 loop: CASRLAGAGTDTQYF. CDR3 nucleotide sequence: TGCGCCAGCCGGCTAGCGGGAGCCGGCACAGATACGCAGTATTTT. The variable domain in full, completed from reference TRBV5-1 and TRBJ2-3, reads KAGVTQTPRYLIKTRGQQVTLSCSPISGHRSVSWYQQTPGQGLQFLFEYFSETQRNKGNFPGRFSGRQFSNSRSEMNVSTLELGDSALYLCASRLAGAGTDTQYFGPGTRLTVL.